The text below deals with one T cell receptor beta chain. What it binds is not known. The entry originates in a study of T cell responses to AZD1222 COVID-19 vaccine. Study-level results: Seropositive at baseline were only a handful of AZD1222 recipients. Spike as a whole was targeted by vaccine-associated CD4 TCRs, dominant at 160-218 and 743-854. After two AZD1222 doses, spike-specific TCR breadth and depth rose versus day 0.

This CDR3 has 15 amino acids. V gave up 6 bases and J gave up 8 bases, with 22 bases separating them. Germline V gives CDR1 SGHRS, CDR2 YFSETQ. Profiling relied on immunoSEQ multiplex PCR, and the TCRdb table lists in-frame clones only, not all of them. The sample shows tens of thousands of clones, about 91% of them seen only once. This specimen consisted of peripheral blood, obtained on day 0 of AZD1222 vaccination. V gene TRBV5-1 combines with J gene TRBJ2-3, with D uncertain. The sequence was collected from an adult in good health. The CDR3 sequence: CASTLRESSPVTQYF. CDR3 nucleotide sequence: TGCGCCAGCACCTTAAGGGAAAGCTCCCCCGTTACGCAGTATTTT.